Listed here are 15 T cell receptor beta chains from one sample, sequenced in a study of blood T cell repertoires in COVID-19. The repertoire was sequenced with immunoSEQ multiplex PCR; TCRdb's copy has only in-frame clones and lacks some. The sample has over 200,000 clones; about 88% are singletons. Sequenced input: peripheral blood. These receptors were taken from a man between 35 and 55 years old with active or convalescent COVID-19.

The CDR3 nucleotides read TGCGCCAGCAGCTCCGACAGGAGATCAACTAATGAAAAACTGTTTTTT. Protein: CASSSDRRSTNEKLFF. This chain links TRBV5-1 with TRBJ1-4; possible D gene TRBD1, 6 bases. Germline values: CDR1 SGHRS, CDR2 YFSETQ. Trimming pared 3 bases from V and 0 bases from J, leaving 12 bases between. This CDR3 region has 16 residues.

The chain is built from TRBV28 and TRBJ1-5; TRBD1 matches 9 bases. The germline CDR1 and CDR2 sequences are MDHEN and SYDVKM. The CDR3 has 15 amino acids. Unmatched junction bases numbered 7, after V lost 6 bases and J lost 4 bases. CDR3 protein: CASRSRGTGNQPQHF. CDR3 coding DNA: TGTGCCAGCAGATCGAGGGGGACAGGGAATCAGCCCCAGCATTTT.

The V call is TRBV7-9, the J call TRBJ1-4; D possibly corresponds to TRBD1 (6 bases). Germline CDR1 SEHNR, CDR2 FQNEAQ (reference sequence). The CDR3 spans 14 residues. The ends were cut back, 2 bases at V and 6 bases at J, with 10 bases in the middle. In DNA, the CDR3 is TGTGCCAGCAGCTTAATCACAGGGTATGAAAAACTGTTTTTT. It is translated as CASSLITGYEKLFF.

V usage is TRBV5-4 and J usage is TRBJ2-2; TRBD2 matches at 12 bases. Germline V gives CDR1 SGHNT, CDR2 YYREEE (reference sequence). The CDR3 covers 16 residues. Losses at the gene ends were 4 bases for V and 1 base for J; bases not matched to a gene: 2. The CDR3 reads CASSRLAGENTGELFF. In DNA, the CDR3 is TGTGCCAGCAGCCGACTAGCGGGGGAGAACACCGGGGAGCTGTTTTTT. The full variable domain, rest sourced from reference TRBV5-4 and TRBJ2-2, is ETGVTQSPTHLIKTRGQQVTLRCSSQSGHNTVSWYQQALGQGPQFIFQYYREEENGRGNFPPRFSGLQFPNYSSELNVNALELDDSALYLCASSRLAGENTGELFFGEGSRLTVL.

The V gene is TRBV3-1 (or the pseudogene TRBV3-2), the J gene TRBJ2-2, with 9 bases lining up with TRBD1. This CDR3 is 16 amino acids long. J gave up 4 bases and V 4 bases, and 7 bases lay outside the gene matches. The germline V gene has CDR1 LGHDT and CDR2 YNNKEL (reference sequence). CDR3 in amino acids: CASSRGTGYGTGELFF. CDR3 coding DNA: TGTGCCAGCAGCCGGGGGACAGGGTATGGCACCGGGGAGCTGTTTTTT.

The chain joins TRBV27 to TRBJ2-1, with D possibly being TRBD1 (5 bases). This CDR3 region has 16 residues. V was cut by 3 bases and J by 0 bases, with 12 bases left in between. From germline, CDR1 is MNHEY and CDR2 SMNVEV (reference sequence). CDR3 sequence (DNA): TGTGCCAGCAGTTTTCAGGGCCTCAGCTCCTACAATGAGCAGTTCTTC. It specifies CASSFQGLSSYNEQFF.

The V call is TRBV29-1, the J call TRBJ2-5, with TRBD2 matching over 7 bases. The CDR3 extends over 13 amino acids. V shed 7 bases, J shed 4 bases, and the junction held 9 bases outside the gene matches. Germline CDR1 is SQVTM and CDR2 is ANQGSEA. The CDR3 is CSAPLAPRETQYF. The CDR3 bases are TGCAGCGCCCCACTAGCGCCGAGAGAGACCCAGTACTTC.

The V gene is TRBV27, the J gene TRBJ2-3; TRBD2 agrees at 9 bases. V was pared by 0 bases and J by 2 bases, with 3 bases of the junction left unmatched. From germline, CDR1 is MNHEY and CDR2 SMNVEV (reference sequence). CDR3 length equals 16 residues. CDR3 bases: TGTGCCAGCAGTTTATCCCCTAGCGGGGTCACAGATACGCAGTATTTT. Amino acid sequence: CASSLSPSGVTDTQYF.

The rearrangement uses TRBV6-4 and TRBJ1-5; D not resolved. The CDR3 totals 13 residues. V lost 8 bases and J 4 bases, leaving 12 bases between the germline ends. CDR1 and CDR2 (germline): MRHNA, SNTAGT. CDR3 protein: CASSPGWNQPQHF. CDR3 coding DNA: TGTGCCAGCTCGCCGGGGTGGAATCAGCCCCAGCATTTT.

The rearrangement links TRBV4-2 to TRBJ2-2, with D possibly TRBD2 on 6 matching bases. CDR3 length: 19 amino acids. Germline V gene lookup returns CDR1 LGHNA and CDR2 YNFKEQ. Trimming left V 0 bases short and J 0 bases short, with 17 bases between. The CDR3 sequence: CASSQDRPSRDSNTGELFF. The CDR3, as DNA: TGTGCCAGCAGCCAAGACCGCCCCTCGCGGGACTCGAACACCGGGGAGCTGTTTTTT.

The chain uses TRBV19 and TRBJ2-3, with 10 nucleotides matching TRBD1. This CDR3 comprises 17 residues. Germline V lookup: CDR1 LNHDA, CDR2 SQIVND (reference sequence). V lost 5 bases, J lost 6 bases, and 14 bases stayed unmatched. CDR3 in DNA: TGTGCCAGTAGTCCCCTCCGGACAGGGGGTGGGGCGGATACGCAGTATTTT. Protein product: CASSPLRTGGGADTQYF.

The chain links TRBV5-4 to TRBJ1-3, with D unclear. The CDR3 covers 13 residues. V lost 4 bases and J 0 bases, leaving 5 bases between the germline ends. Germline V gene sequence: CDR1 SGHNT, CDR2 YYREEE (reference sequence). The CDR3 sequence: CASSPGSGNTIYF. The CDR3 bases are TGTGCCAGCAGCCCGGGCTCTGGAAACACCATATATTTT.

The chain joins TRBV27 to TRBJ1-2; D unclear. V lost 0 bases and J lost 6, with 14 bases in between. The CDR3 has 15 residues. Germline-derived CDR1 and CDR2 are MNHEY and SMNVEV (reference sequence). In nucleotides, the CDR3 is TGTGCCAGCAGTTTATCGATTTACGGGGAGGATGGCTACACCTTC. It translates to CASSLSIYGEDGYTF.

The CDR3 reads CASSYGVTATYEQYF. CDR3 DNA sequence: TGTGCCAGCAGCTACGGGGTCACTGCAACCTACGAGCAGTACTTC. The chain carries TRBV5-8 and TRBJ2-7; TRBD2 is a possible D gene (5 bases). The germline V gene encodes CDR1 SGHTS and CDR2 YDEGEE. V was pared by 3 bases and J by 2 bases, with 15 bases between. This CDR3 spans 15 amino acids.

The V gene is TRBV14, the J gene TRBJ2-7, with 8 bases matching TRBD2. The CDR3 has 18 residues. Per the germline V gene, CDR1 is SGHDN and CDR2 is FVKESK. Trimming took 0 bases from V and 5 from J; bases not matched to a gene: 15. The CDR3 loop is CASSQEGTRRILFNEQYF. The CDR3 nucleotides are TGTGCCAGCAGCCAAGAGGGGACTAGGAGGATCCTCTTCAACGAGCAGTACTTC. Looking up the rest from reference TRBV14 and TRBJ2-7 gives the full variable domain: EAGVTQFPSHSVIEKGQTVTLRCDPISGHDNLYWYRRVMGKEIKFLLHFVKESKQDESGMPNNRFLAERTGGTYSTLKVQPAELEDSGVYFCASSQEGTRRILFNEQYFGPGTRLTVT.